Below, 24 T cell receptor beta chains from the same sample are listed, as sequenced in a study of CD8+ T cells in alopecia areata. Treatment meaning: oral pan-JAK inhibitor, 5-10 mg twice daily. The sequencing template was cDNA reverse transcribed from extracted RNA. Data came from immunoSEQ multiplex PCR; TCRdb stores just in-frame clones and leaves some out. The sample has about 94,000 clones; 60% to 80% are singletons. The sample consisted of CD8+ T cells sorted from blood, taken at roughly week 45, from a patient treated with tofacitinib. The source of these receptors is a human donor with alopecia areata.

The genes are TRBV10-2 and TRBJ1-2; D gene ambiguous. The CDR3 is made up of 13 amino acids. The germline gives CDR1 WSHSY, CDR2 SAAADI. Trimming took 2 bases from V and 2 from J, leaving 6 bases between them. CDR3 DNA sequence: TGCGCCAGCAGTGAGGAGTTAAACTATGGCTACACCTTC. Amino acid sequence: CASSEELNYGYTF.

V gene TRBV7-9 combines with J gene TRBJ1-2; D is undetermined. CDR1 is SEHNR and CDR2 is FQNEAQ in the germline V gene (reference sequence). The V end was cut by 5 bases, the J end by 3 bases, with 7 bases between. This CDR3 is 12 amino acids long. The CDR3 loop is CASSTADYGYTF. DNA of the CDR3: TGTGCCAGCAGCACGGCGGACTATGGCTACACCTTC.

The chain has TRBV27 and TRBJ2-5; 12 nucleotides agree with TRBD1. The trim removed 5 bases at V and 5 bases at J, leaving 9 bases unmatched. The CDR3 spans 16 residues. The germline V gene encodes CDR1 MNHEY and CDR2 SMNVEV (reference sequence). The DNA of the CDR3 is TGTGCCAGCAGTCCCGACCGGGACAGGGGGCTGGAGACCCAGTACTTC. It yields the protein CASSPDRDRGLETQYF.

The rearrangement uses TRBV5-1 and TRBJ1-1; TRBD1 aligns across 8 bases. Trimming at V came to 4 bases and at J to 3 bases, leaving 8 bases not matched to a gene. The CDR3 contains 15 residues. Germline-derived CDR1 and CDR2 are SGHRS and YFSETQ. CDR3 sequence: CASSRRQGSDTEAFF. Written as DNA, the CDR3 is TGCGCCAGCAGCCGACGACAGGGGTCGGACACTGAAGCTTTCTTT.

This clone showed up just a few times. The chain is built from TRBV15 and TRBJ2-3, with TRBD2 matching over 11 bases. V lost 0 bases to trimming and J lost 4 bases; unmatched junction nucleotides: 0. The CDR3 covers 15 residues. CDR1 and CDR2 (germline): LNHNV, YYDKDF (reference sequence). The CDR3 DNA sequence: TGTGCCACCAGCAGAGATAGCGGGGGGGCAGATACGCAGTATTTT. This codes for CATSRDSGGADTQYF. The full variable domain, completed using reference TRBV15 and TRBJ2-3, is DAMVIQNPRYQVTQFGKPVTLSCSQTLNHNVMYWYQQKSSQAPKLLFHYYDKDFNNEADTPDNFQSRRPNTSFCFLDIRSPGLGDTAMYLCATSRDSGGADTQYFGPGTRLTVL.

CDR3 coding DNA: TGTGCCAGCAGCTTAGATGGTAGGGGGTACCCGGCGGGCATTCAGTACTTC. Amino acids: CASSLDGRGYPAGIQYF. The V and J genes are TRBV11-2 and TRBJ2-4; perhaps TRBD1 as D (6 bases). Trimming took 0 bases from V and 9 from J, leaving 21 bases between them. The V gene's germline CDR1 is SGHAT and CDR2 FQNNGV. The length of the CDR3 is 17 residues.

Details on this clone: Other DNA sequences within the sample encode an identical CDR3. This rearrangement joins TRBV29-1 to TRBJ1-1; D ambiguous. The CDR3 runs 13 residues. Trimming pared 6 bases from V and 1 base from J, leaving 12 bases between. Germline CDR1 reads SQVTM; CDR2 reads ANQGSEA. The CDR3 coding sequence is TGCAGCGTCGGAGGTCAGTCGAACACTGAAGCTTTCTTT. Translated: CSVGGQSNTEAFF.

The chain recombines TRBV27 with TRBJ1-2; D remains ambiguous. Germline V CDR1 and CDR2: MNHEY, SMNVEV (reference sequence). The CDR3 contains 14 residues. Trimming left V 5 bases short and J 2 bases short, with 12 bases between. In DNA form, the CDR3 reads TGTGCCAGCAGTCTTAATCAGGTGAACTATGGCTACACCTTC. Translating gives CASSLNQVNYGYTF.

This clone showed up just a few times. The rearrangement links TRBV13 to TRBJ2-7; 8 nucleotides line up with TRBD2. This CDR3 comprises 14 residues. Per the germline V gene, CDR1 is PRHDT and CDR2 is FYEKMQ (reference sequence). V was pared by 3 bases and J by 5 bases, with 6 bases of the junction left unmatched. This chain's CDR3 is CASSFGGAADEQYF. The CDR3, as DNA: TGTGCCAGCAGCTTCGGGGGGGCAGCTGACGAGCAGTACTTC.

The chain recombines TRBV13 with TRBJ2-6; 8 nucleotides match TRBD1. The germline CDR1 and CDR2 sequences are PRHDT and FYEKMQ (reference sequence). This CDR3 is 19 amino acids long. V dropped 2 bases and J dropped 0; count of bases not matched to a gene: 9. The DNA of the CDR3 is TGTGCCAGCAGCTTAAGTACCGACAGGGGAATCTCTGGGGCCAACGTCCTGACTTTC. Protein: CASSLSTDRGISGANVLTF.

The J gene is TRBJ2-7, the V gene TRBV4-2; D may be TRBD1 (6 bases). CDR1 and CDR2 from the germline V gene are LGHNA and YNFKEQ. CDR3 size: 13 residues. Between the trimmed V and J ends, which lost 4 bases and 4 bases, there was a span of 11 bases. The CDR3 sequence is CASSPGTNYEQYF. Written as DNA, the CDR3 is TGTGCCAGCAGCCCCGGGACAAATTACGAGCAGTACTTC.

V is TRBV6-5 and J is TRBJ2-5, with a possible D match to TRBD2 (6 bases). The CDR3 length is 14 residues. Germline V gives CDR1 MNHEY, CDR2 SVGAGI. V was clipped by 7 bases and J by 3 bases, with 15 bases between them. CDR3 protein: CASNPIPGEETQYF. The CDR3 DNA is TGTGCCAGCAACCCCATCCCGGGAGAAGAGACCCAGTACTTC.

There are a few counts of this clone. In nucleotides, the CDR3 is TGTGCCAGCAGCTTAGGGCCGGGATTCGCCTACGAGCAGTACTTC. It specifies CASSLGPGFAYEQYF. The chain employs TRBV7-6 and TRBJ2-7; TRBD2 might be the D (5 bases). The CDR3 extends over 15 amino acids. V lost 1 base and J 2 bases, leaving 12 bases between the germline ends. The germline V gene has CDR1 SGHVS and CDR2 FNYEAQ.

The chain has TRBV29-1 and TRBJ1-1, with D possibly being TRBD1 (5 bases). The germline V and J ends were trimmed by 3 bases and 9 bases, with 11 bases remaining between them. The length of the CDR3 is 11 residues. The germline CDR1 and CDR2 sequences are SQVTM and ANQGSEA. The CDR3 spells CSVDGGTKAFF. For the CDR3, the DNA is TGCAGCGTTGATGGGGGTACTAAAGCTTTCTTT.

J is TRBJ2-7 and V is TRBV12-5; D may be TRBD1 or TRBD2 (5 bases each). The CDR3 extends over 12 amino acids. Germline assignment: CDR1 LGHNT and CDR2 FRNRAP. Trimming removed 8 bases from V and 7 bases from J, with 15 bases in between. This CDR3 is CASTLGVEEQYF. Written as DNA, the CDR3 is TGTGCTAGTACACTGGGGGTTGAGGAGCAGTACTTC.

V usage is TRBV4-3 and J usage is TRBJ1-1; possibly TRBD1 for D (5 bases). CDR1 LGHNA and CDR2 YSLEER come from the germline V gene. V was cut by 0 bases and J by 7 bases, with 15 bases left in between. The CDR3 runs 15 residues. The CDR3 DNA reads TGCGCCAGCAGCCAAGATACCGGGACCTGGGGTGAAGCTTTCTTT. Translated, it gives CASSQDTGTWGEAFF.

Only one count was recorded for this clone. DNA of the CDR3: TGTGCCAGCAGTGCACACAGCGGTGGCAATTCACCCCTCCACTTT. This gives the protein CASSAHSGGNSPLHF. The chain has TRBV6-5 and TRBJ1-6, with D hard to call. Trimming took off 5 bases at V and 7 bases at J, with 15 bases between the two ends. CDR1 MNHEY and CDR2 SVGAGI come from the germline V gene. The CDR3 length is 15 residues.

A single count supports this clone. The chain is built from TRBV30 and TRBJ2-1; 12 bases agree with TRBD1. CDR1 GTSNPN and CDR2 SVGIG come from the germline V gene (reference sequence). V was clipped by 3 bases and J by 8 bases; unmatched bases: 5. The CDR3 is 14 residues long. CDR3 sequence reads: CAWSPGQGAYEQFF. CDR3 DNA sequence: TGTGCCTGGAGCCCGGGACAGGGGGCCTATGAGCAGTTCTTC.

The chain uses TRBV7-6 and TRBJ2-3, with D perhaps being TRBD1 or TRBD2 (6 bases each). Trimming cost V 6 bases and J 4 bases, with 20 bases left between them. Germline V lookup: CDR1 SGHVS, CDR2 FNYEAQ. The CDR3 totals 16 residues. DNA for the CDR3: TGTGCCAGCAGTGCTGGCGGGACACTCAGTGCAGATACGCAGTATTTT. Its protein is CASSAGGTLSADTQYF.

The chain has TRBV19 and TRBJ2-3, with D perhaps TRBD1 (5 bases). The V gene lost 5 bases and the J gene lost 6 bases, with 12 bases spanning the gap. Germline assignment: CDR1 LNHDA and CDR2 SQIVND (reference sequence). CDR3 length: 13 amino acids. The CDR3, as DNA: TGTGCCAGTAGTTACCAGGGATGGGATACGCAGTATTTT. Translation: CASSYQGWDTQYF.

This chain links TRBV15 with TRBJ2-4; D uncertain. The V end lost 5 bases, the J end lost 2 bases, and 10 bases lay between the germline ends. The CDR3 runs 14 residues. CDR1 LNHNV and CDR2 YYDKDF come from the germline V gene (reference sequence). The DNA for the CDR3 is TGTGCCACCAGCGTGGACGCAACCAAAAACATTCAGTACTTC. Translating gives CATSVDATKNIQYF.

This clone came up once. The chain carries TRBV6-5 and TRBJ2-7; no firm D call. V dropped 0 bases and J dropped 5 bases, with 5 bases sitting between them. This CDR3 spans 12 amino acids. Germline-derived CDR1 and CDR2 are MNHEY and SVGAGI. CDR3 DNA: TGTGCCAGCAGTTACTCGAACAACGAGCAGTACTTC. It specifies CASSYSNNEQYF.

This clone was seen a few times. The chain links TRBV6-5 to TRBJ2-7, with D possibly TRBD1 on 6 matching bases. CDR3 length: 15 amino acids. CDR1 is MNHEY and CDR2 is SVGAGI in the germline V gene. The ends were cut back, 0 bases at V and 7 bases at J, with 16 bases in the middle. DNA for the CDR3: TGTGCCAGCAGTTACTCCCCCCAGGGGTCGAAAGAGCAGTACTTC. This encodes CASSYSPQGSKEQYF.

The rearrangement links TRBV25-1 to TRBJ2-2, with D tentatively TRBD1 (5 bases). Per the germline V gene, CDR1 is MGHDK and CDR2 is SYGVNS. V lost 7 bases to trimming and J lost 2 bases, with 20 bases between them. The CDR3 spans 17 residues. The CDR3 here is CASTHNPDKTNTGELFF. The CDR3 DNA follows: TGTGCCAGCACCCATAATCCGGACAAAACTAACACCGGGGAGCTGTTTTTT.